The 3 T cell receptor beta chains reported below all come from one sample, sequenced in a study of shared clonotypes between healthy human individuals. Some clones are missing from TCRdb's copy, which holds only in-frame ones; the method was immunoSEQ multiplex PCR. The profile shows millions of clones, 90% to 95% of them singletons. Sequencing used naive CD4+ T cells sorted from blood. Noted subset: CD45RA+ positively selected. These receptor sequences come from a man aged 18 to 29 in good health.

In its sample, this clone was seen once. The chain joins TRBV7-2 to TRBJ2-3; D ambiguous. V was shortened by 1 base and J by 1 base, with 6 bases between the two germline ends. CDR1 is SGHTA and CDR2 is FQGNSA in the germline V gene. CDR3 length: 14 residues. The CDR3, as DNA: TGTGCCAGCAGCTTAGTCCACCGCACAGATACGCAGTATTTT. As protein: CASSLVHRTDTQYF.

This sequence joins TRBV5-1 and TRBJ1-6; 10 bases agree with TRBD1. The CDR3 runs to 15 residues. Germline V gene data show CDR1 as SGHRS and CDR2 as YFSETQ. Unmatched junction bases numbered 7, after V lost 2 bases and J lost 11 bases. CDR3: CASSFGDRGSTPLHF. The CDR3 DNA reads as TGCGCCAGCAGCTTCGGGGACAGGGGTAGTACACCCCTCCACTTT.

This chain joins TRBV5-1 and TRBJ2-7; 7 bases line up with TRBD1. Germline lookup yields CDR1 SGHRS and CDR2 YFSETQ. The ends lost 4 bases at V and 5 bases at J; junction bases unmatched: 9. The CDR3 totals 14 residues. The CDR3 spells CASSVGQEMNEQYF. CDR3 DNA sequence: TGCGCCAGCAGCGTCGGACAGGAAATGAACGAGCAGTACTTC.